What follows is one T cell receptor beta chain and its context. What it recognizes is unknown. These data belong to a study of OX40 agonist ivuxolimab in advanced cancers. Overall study findings and caveats: There were, on average, more expanded clones in CD8+ T cells than in CD4+. Relatively little clonal expansion, among the lowest observed, appeared in partial responders at 0.1-3.0 mg/kg. At 0.1 to 3.0 mg/kg and by week 6, clonal expansion occurred in CD4+ and CD8+ blood T cells.

Data came from immunoSEQ multiplex PCR; TCRdb stores just in-frame clones and leaves some out. The sample lists tens of thousands of clones; roughly 86% were seen once. V lost 6 bases and J 2 bases, leaving 12 bases between the germline ends. The CDR3 runs to 14 residues. Germline V gene data show CDR1 as MNHEY and CDR2 as SMNVEV (reference sequence). The sequenced sample was CD4+ or CD8+ T cells sorted from blood, obtained in a trial of the OX40 agonist ivuxolimab. The genes are TRBV27 and TRBJ2-3; D not resolved. This TCR was sampled from an adult with an advanced solid tumor such as melanoma, head and neck, liver or kidney cancer. The CDR3 DNA sequence: TGTGCCAGCAGGCGGACGGGTTACACAGATACGCAGTATTTT. Translation: CASRRTGYTDTQYF.